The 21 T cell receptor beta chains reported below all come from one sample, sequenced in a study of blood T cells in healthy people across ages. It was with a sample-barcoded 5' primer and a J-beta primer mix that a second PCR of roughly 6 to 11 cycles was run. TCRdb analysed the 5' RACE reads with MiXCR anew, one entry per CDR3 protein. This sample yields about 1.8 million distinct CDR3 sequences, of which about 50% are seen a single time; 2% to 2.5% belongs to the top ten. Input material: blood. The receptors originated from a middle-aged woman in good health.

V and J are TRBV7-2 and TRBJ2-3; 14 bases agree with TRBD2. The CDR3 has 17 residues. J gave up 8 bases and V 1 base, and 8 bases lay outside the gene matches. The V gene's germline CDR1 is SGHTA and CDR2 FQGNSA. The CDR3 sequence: CASSLVPTSGGASTQYF. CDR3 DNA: TGTGCCAGCAGCTTAGTGCCGACTAGCGGGGGGGCCTCTACGCAGTATTTT.

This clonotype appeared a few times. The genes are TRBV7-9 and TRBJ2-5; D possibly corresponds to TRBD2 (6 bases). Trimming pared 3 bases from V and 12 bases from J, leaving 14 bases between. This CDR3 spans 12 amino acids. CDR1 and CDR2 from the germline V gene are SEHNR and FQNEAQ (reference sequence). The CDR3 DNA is TGTGCCAGCAGCTTCCCCGGGACGGGGGAGTACTTC. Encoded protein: CASSFPGTGEYF.

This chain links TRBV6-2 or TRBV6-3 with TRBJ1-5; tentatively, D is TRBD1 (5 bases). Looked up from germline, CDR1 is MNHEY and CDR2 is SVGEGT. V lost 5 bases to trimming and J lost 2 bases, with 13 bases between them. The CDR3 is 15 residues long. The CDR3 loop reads CASSKQGLGNQPQHF. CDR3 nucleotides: TGTGCCAGCAGTAAGCAGGGCTTAGGCAATCAGCCCCAGCATTTT.

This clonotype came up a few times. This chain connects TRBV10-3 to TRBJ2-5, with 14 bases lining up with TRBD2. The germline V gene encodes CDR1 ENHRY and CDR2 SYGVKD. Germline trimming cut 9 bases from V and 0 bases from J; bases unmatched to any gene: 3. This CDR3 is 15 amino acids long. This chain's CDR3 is CAIGTSGGYQETQYF. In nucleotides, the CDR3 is TGTGCCATTGGGACTAGCGGGGGATACCAAGAGACCCAGTACTTC.

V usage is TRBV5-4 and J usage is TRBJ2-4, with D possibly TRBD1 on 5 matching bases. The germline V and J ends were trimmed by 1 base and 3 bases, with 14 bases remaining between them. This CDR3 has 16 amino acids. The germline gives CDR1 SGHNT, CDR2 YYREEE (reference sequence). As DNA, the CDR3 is TGTGCCAGCAGCTTGCAGGGATCCTATTACAAAAACATTCAGTACTTC. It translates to CASSLQGSYYKNIQYF.

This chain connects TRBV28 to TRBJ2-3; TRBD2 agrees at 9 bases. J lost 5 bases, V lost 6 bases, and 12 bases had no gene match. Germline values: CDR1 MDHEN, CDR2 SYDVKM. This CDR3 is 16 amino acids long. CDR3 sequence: CASRPWGGGDGDTQYF. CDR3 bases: TGTGCCAGCAGACCATGGGGCGGGGGGGATGGAGATACGCAGTATTTT.

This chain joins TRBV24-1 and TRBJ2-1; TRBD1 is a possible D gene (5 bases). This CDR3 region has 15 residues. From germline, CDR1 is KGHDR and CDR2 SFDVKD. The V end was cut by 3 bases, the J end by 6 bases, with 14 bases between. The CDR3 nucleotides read TGTGCCACCAGTGATACCCCGGGTAGGGGCAATGAGCAGTTCTTC. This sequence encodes CATSDTPGRGNEQFF.

For the CDR3, the DNA is TGTGCCAGCAGCTTGCAGTCCCTAAGGGTCTACGAGCAGTACTTC. Translated, it gives CASSLQSLRVYEQYF. This rearrangement joins TRBV11-2 to TRBJ2-5; no reliable D call. The tail of the sequence fits TRBJ2-7 better, so the J call may be wrong. The CDR3 consists of 15 residues. CDR1 is SGHAT and CDR2 is FQNNGV in the germline V gene.

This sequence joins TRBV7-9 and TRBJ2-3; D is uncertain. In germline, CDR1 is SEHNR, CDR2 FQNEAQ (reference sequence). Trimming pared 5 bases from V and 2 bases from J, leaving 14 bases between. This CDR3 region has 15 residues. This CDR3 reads CASSAFVGSTDTQYF. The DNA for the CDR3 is TGTGCCAGCAGCGCTTTTGTCGGATCCACAGATACGCAGTATTTT.

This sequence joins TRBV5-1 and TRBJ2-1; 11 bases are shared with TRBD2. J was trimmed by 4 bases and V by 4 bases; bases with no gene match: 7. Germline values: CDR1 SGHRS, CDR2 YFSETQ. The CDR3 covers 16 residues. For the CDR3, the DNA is TGCGCCAGCAGCGGGGTAGCGGGGGGGCTATACAATGAGCAGTTCTTC. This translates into CASSGVAGGLYNEQFF.

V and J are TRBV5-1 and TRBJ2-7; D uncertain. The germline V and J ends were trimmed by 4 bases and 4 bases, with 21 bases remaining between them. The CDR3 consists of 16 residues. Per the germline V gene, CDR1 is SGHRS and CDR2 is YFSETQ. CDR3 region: CASSLTRFGIKYEQYF. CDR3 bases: TGCGCCAGCAGCCTAACACGATTCGGTATAAAGTACGAGCAGTACTTC.

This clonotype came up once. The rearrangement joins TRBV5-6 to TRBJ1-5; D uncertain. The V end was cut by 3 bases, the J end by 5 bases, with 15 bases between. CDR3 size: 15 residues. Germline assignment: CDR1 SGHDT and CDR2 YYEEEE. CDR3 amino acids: CASSSNPNRHQPQHF. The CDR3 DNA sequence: TGTGCCAGCAGCTCCAATCCCAACCGCCATCAGCCCCAGCATTTT.

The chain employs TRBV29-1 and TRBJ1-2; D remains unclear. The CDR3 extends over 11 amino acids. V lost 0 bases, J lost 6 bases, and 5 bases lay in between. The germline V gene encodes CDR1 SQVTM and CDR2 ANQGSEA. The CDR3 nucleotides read TGCAGCGTTGAAGATCGGGATGGCTACACCTTC. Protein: CSVEDRDGYTF.

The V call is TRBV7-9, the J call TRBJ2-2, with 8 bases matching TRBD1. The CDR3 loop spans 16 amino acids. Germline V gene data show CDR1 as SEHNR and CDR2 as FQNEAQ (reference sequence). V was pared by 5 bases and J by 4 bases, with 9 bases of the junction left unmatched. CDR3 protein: CASSLGQGQRTGELFF. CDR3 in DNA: TGTGCCAGCAGCCTTGGACAGGGTCAGCGCACCGGGGAGCTGTTTTTT.

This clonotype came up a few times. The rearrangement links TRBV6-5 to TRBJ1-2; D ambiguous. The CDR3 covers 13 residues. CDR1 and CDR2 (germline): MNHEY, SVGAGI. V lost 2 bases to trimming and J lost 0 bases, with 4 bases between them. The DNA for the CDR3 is TGTGCCAGCAGTTACGCAGCTAACTATGGCTACACCTTC. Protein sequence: CASSYAANYGYTF.

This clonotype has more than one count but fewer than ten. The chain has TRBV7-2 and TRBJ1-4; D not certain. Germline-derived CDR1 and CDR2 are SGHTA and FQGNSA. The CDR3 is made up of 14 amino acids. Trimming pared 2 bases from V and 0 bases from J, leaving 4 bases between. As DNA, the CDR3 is TGTGCCAGCAGCTTAAACCCAACTAATGAAAAACTGTTTTTT. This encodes CASSLNPTNEKLFF.

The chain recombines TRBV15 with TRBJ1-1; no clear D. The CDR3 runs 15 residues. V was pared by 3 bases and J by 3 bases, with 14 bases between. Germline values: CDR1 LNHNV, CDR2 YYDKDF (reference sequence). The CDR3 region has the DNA TGTGCCACCAGCAGGCAGAGAGTGTCGGACACTGAAGCTTTCTTT. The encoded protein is CATSRQRVSDTEAFF.

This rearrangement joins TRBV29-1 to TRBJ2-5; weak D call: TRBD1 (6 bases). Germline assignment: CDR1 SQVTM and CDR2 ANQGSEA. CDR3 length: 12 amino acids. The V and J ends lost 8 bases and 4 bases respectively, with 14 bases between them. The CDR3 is CSLQGLGETQYF. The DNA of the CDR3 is TGCAGCCTACAGGGTCTCGGAGAGACCCAGTACTTC.

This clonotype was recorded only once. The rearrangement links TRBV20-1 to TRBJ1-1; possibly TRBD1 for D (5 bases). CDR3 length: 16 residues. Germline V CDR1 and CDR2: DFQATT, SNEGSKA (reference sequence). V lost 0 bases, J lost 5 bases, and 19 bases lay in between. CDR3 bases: TGCAGTGCTAGAGATCGCAGGGATCAGGTTCCGACTGAAGCTTTCTTT. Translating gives CSARDRRDQVPTEAFF.

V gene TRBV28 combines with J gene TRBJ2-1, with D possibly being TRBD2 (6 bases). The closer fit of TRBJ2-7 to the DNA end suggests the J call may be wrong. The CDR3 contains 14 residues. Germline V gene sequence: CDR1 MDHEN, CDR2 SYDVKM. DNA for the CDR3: TGTGCCAGCAGTTTCCGGGGGACCCACAATGAGCAGTACTTC. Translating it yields CASSFRGTHNEQYF.

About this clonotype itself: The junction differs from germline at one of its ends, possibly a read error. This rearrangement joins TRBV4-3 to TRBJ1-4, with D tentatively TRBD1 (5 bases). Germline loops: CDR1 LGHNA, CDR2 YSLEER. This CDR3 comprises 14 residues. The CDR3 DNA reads TGCGCCAGCAGCCCCGAGGGGTGGGAGGAAAAACGGTTTTTT. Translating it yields CASSPEGWEEKRFF.